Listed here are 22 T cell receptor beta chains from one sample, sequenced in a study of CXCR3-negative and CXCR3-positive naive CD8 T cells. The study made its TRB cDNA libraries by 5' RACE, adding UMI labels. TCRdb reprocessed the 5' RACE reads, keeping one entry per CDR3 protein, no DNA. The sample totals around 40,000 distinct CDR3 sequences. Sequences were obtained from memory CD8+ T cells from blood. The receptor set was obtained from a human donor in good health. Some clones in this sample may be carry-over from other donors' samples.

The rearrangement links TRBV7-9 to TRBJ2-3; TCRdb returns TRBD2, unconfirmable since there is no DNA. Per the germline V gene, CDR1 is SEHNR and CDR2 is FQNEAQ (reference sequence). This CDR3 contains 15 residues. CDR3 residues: CASSSTSGGLDTQYF.

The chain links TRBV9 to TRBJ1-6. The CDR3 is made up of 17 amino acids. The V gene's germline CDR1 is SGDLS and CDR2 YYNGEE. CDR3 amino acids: CASSALPRAAQSSPLHF.

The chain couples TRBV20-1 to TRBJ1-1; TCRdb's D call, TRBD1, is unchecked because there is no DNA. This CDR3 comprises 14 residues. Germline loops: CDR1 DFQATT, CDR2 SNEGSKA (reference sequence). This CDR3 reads CSARVGGGHTEAFF.

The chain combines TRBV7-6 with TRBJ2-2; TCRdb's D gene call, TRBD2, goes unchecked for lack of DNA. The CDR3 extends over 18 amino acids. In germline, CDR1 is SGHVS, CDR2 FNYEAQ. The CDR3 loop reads CASSLGPGLATNTGELFF.

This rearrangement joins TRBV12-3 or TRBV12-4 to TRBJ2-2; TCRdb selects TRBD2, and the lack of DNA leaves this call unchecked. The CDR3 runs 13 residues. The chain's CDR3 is CASSRWLIGELFF.

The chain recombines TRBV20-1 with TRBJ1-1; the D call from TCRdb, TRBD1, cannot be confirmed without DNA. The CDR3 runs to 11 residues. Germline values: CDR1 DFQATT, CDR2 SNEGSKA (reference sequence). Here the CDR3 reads CSARAGVEAFF.

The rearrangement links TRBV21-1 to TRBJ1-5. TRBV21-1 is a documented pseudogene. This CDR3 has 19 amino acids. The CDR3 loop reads CASSKPAEAVLLGSQPQHF.

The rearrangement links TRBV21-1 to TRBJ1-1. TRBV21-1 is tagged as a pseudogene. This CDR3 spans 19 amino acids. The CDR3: CASSKGFWLGENRDTEAFF.

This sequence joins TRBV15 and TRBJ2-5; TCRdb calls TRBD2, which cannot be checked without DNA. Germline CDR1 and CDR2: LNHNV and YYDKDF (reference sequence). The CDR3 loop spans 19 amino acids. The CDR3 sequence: CATSTSLNLASGDQETQYF.

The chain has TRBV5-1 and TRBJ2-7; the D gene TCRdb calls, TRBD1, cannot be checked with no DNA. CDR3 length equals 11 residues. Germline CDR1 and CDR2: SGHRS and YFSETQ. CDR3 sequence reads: CASSPGDEQYF.

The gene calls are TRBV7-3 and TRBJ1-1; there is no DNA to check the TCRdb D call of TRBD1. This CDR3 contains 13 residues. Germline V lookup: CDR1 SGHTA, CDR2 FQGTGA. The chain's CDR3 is CASSLPGGGEAFF.

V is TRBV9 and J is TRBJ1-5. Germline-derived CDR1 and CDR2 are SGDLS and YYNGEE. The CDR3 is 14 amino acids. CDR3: CASSVAPTRQPQHF. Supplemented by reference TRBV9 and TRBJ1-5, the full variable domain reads DSGVTQTPKHLITATGQRVTLRCSPRSGDLSVYWYQQSLDQGLQFLIQYYNGEERAKGNILERFSAQQFPDLHSELNLSSLELGDSALYFCASSVAPTRQPQHFGDGTRLSIL.

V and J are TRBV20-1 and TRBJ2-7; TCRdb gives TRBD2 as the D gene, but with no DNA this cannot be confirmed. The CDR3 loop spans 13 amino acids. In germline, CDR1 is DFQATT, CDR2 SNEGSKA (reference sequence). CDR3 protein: CSPRLVSSYEQYF.

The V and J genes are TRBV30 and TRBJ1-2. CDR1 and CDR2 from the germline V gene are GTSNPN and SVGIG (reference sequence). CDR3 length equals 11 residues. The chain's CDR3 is CASPGPNGYTF.

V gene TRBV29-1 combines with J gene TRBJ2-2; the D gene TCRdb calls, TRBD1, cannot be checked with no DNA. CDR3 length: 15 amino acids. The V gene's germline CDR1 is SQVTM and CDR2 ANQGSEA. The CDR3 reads CSVELTWGVNGELFF.

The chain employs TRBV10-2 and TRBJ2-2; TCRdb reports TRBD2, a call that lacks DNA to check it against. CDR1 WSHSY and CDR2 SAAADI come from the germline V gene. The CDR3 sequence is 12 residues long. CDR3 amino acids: CATERSPGELFF.

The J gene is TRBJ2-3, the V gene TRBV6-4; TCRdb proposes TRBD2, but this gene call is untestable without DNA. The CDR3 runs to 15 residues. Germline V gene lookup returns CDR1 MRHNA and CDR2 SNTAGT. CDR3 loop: CASSARTSGTDTQYF.

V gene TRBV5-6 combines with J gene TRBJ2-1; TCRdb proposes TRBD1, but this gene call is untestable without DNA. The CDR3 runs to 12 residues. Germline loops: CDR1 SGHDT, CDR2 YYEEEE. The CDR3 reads CASSPGGNEQFF.

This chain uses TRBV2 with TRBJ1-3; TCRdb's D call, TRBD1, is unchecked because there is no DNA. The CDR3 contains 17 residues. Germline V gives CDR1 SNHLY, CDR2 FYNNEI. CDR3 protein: CASSRPGTGVDGNTIYF.

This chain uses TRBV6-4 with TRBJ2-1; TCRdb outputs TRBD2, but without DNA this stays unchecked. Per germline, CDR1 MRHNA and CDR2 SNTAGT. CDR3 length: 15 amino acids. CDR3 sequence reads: CASSQLAGGYNEQFF.

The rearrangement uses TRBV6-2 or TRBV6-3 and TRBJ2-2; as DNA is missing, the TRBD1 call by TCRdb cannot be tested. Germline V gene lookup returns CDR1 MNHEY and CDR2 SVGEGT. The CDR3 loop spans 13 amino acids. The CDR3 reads CASKRGDTGELFF.

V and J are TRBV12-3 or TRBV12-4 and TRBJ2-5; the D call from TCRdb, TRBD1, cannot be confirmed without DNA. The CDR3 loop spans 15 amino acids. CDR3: CASSPGQGIEETQYF.